This passage covers 28 T cell receptor beta chains from one sample sequenced in a study of shared clonotypes between healthy human individuals. TCRdb keeps only in-frame clones here, not all; method: immunoSEQ multiplex PCR. The repertoire holds 400,000 to 600,000 clones, with about four fifths as singletons. Sequencing used PBMCs. The source of these receptors is a woman aged 40-49 years in good health. Some clones in this sample may be carry-over from other donors' samples.

The CDR3 is CASSDRQTGGYGYTF. The DNA for the CDR3 is TGCGCCAGCAGCGACAGACAGACCGGAGGGTATGGCTACACCTTC. The J gene is TRBJ1-2, the V gene TRBV5-1, with D possibly being TRBD1 (5 bases). V was cut by 4 bases and J by 5 bases, with 18 bases left in between. There are 15 residues in the CDR3. Looked up from germline, CDR1 is SGHRS and CDR2 is YFSETQ.

This chain joins TRBV5-4 and TRBJ2-1; 7 nucleotides line up with TRBD2. The germline V gene encodes CDR1 SGHNT and CDR2 YYREEE (reference sequence). CDR3 size: 16 residues. Trimming took 3 bases from V and 10 from J; bases not matched to a gene: 16. Written as DNA, the CDR3 is TGTGCCAGCAGCTCGGGGGGTGAGGGAGGCCGGGGAGAGCAGTTCTTC. Translated, it gives CASSSGGEGGRGEQFF.

This clone was detected many times. Other DNA sequences in the sample encode the same CDR3. V is TRBV19 and J is TRBJ2-2, with 13 bases aligning to TRBD2. V gave up 6 bases and J gave up 6 bases; unmatched junction bases: 10. Germline V CDR1 and CDR2: LNHDA, SQIVND (reference sequence). This CDR3 has 17 residues. CDR3 DNA: TGTGCCAGTAGGGATCCCGGACTAGCGGGAGTGTCCGGGGAGCTGTTTTTT. Residues: CASRDPGLAGVSGELFF.

This clone occurred once. The chain uses TRBV19 and TRBJ2-7, with 10 bases aligning to TRBD2. There are 14 residues in the CDR3. The V gene end was trimmed by 5 bases and the J gene end by 5 bases; junction bases not matched to a gene: 6. Per the germline V gene, CDR1 is LNHDA and CDR2 is SQIVND (reference sequence). The CDR3 sequence is CASSRAGGPHEQYF. The CDR3 DNA sequence: TGTGCCAGTAGTCGAGCGGGAGGGCCGCACGAGCAGTACTTC. The full variable domain, with the rest looked up from reference TRBV19 and TRBJ2-7, is DGGITQSPKYLFRKEGQNVTLSCEQNLNHDAMYWYRQDPGQGLRLIYYSQIVNDFQKGDIAEGYSVSREKKESFPLTVTSAQKNPTAFYLCASSRAGGPHEQYFGPGTRLTVT.

Only one count was recorded for this clone. The CDR3 DNA is TGTGCCAGCAGTTCCCCTCCGGGACAGGGGTCCGGGGAGCAGTACTTC. Its translation is CASSSPPGQGSGEQYF. J is TRBJ2-7 and V is TRBV6-5; 10 bases agree with TRBD1. The CDR3 is 16 residues long. Germline V gene data show CDR1 as MNHEY and CDR2 as SVGAGI. V trimming: 4 bases; J trimming: 7 bases; junction bases outside the gene matches: 13.

The chain combines TRBV19 with TRBJ2-5, with D possibly TRBD1 on 6 matching bases. This CDR3 has 13 residues. In germline, CDR1 is LNHDA, CDR2 SQIVND (reference sequence). Trimming left V 5 bases short and J 5 bases short, with 12 bases between. The CDR3 reads CASSGGRAETQYF. The CDR3 DNA reads as TGTGCCAGTAGTGGGGGCAGGGCCGAGACCCAGTACTTC.

In its sample, this clone was seen once. The V gene is TRBV6-5, the J gene TRBJ1-2, with 8 bases identical to TRBD1. V trimming: 2 bases; J trimming: 4 bases; junction bases outside the gene matches: 6. CDR1 and CDR2 from the germline V gene are MNHEY and SVGAGI. The length of the CDR3 is 15 residues. CDR3 residues: CASSYDQGAFYGYTF. In DNA, the CDR3 is TGTGCCAGCAGTTACGATCAGGGGGCCTTCTATGGCTACACCTTC.

This clone has just one count. The chain has TRBV5-1 and TRBJ2-5; TRBD1 matches at 7 bases. CDR3 length: 15 residues. Germline values: CDR1 SGHRS, CDR2 YFSETQ. The ends lost 4 bases at V and 4 bases at J; junction bases unmatched: 10. The DNA for the CDR3 is TGCGCCAGCAGCCCCTCTCTAAGGGGGCGAGAGACCCAGTACTTC. It yields the protein CASSPSLRGRETQYF.

The rearrangement uses TRBV4-1 and TRBJ1-2; D uncertain. The V gene's germline CDR1 is MGHRA and CDR2 YSYEKL. This CDR3 contains 15 residues. V was pared by 0 bases and J by 4 bases, with 12 bases between. Written as DNA, the CDR3 is TGCGCCAGCAGCCAAGAGGCCAGTCCCGCCTATGGCTACACCTTC. Amino acid sequence: CASSQEASPAYGYTF.

This clone was found a few times. CDR3 sequence reads: CAWSYRQPNQPQHF. The CDR3 DNA sequence: TGTGCCTGGAGTTACCGGCAGCCCAATCAGCCCCAGCATTTT. J is TRBJ1-5 and V is TRBV30; D unresolved. This CDR3 has 14 residues. Deletions cut 2 bases from V and 3 bases from J, with 11 bases between. Germline loops: CDR1 GTSNPN, CDR2 SVGIG (reference sequence).

This clone was seen a single time. V and J are TRBV7-2 and TRBJ2-7; 7 nucleotides agree with TRBD2. V shed 2 bases, J shed 6 bases, and the junction held 7 bases outside the gene matches. CDR1 SGHTA and CDR2 FQGNSA come from the germline V gene. This CDR3 comprises 14 residues. DNA for the CDR3: TGTGCCAGCAGCTTATCCAGGCGGGAGAGCGAGCAGTACTTC. Residues: CASSLSRRESEQYF.

This clone has a single count. The CDR3 protein is CASFRTIPYEQYF. CDR3 DNA: TGTGCCAGCTTTAGGACGATTCCCTACGAGCAGTACTTC. V and J are TRBV7-3 and TRBJ2-7; no clear D. The CDR3 extends over 13 amino acids. Per the germline V gene, CDR1 is SGHTA and CDR2 is FQGTGA. V was clipped by 8 bases and J by 2 bases, with 13 bases between them.

This clone has a count of ten or more. This rearrangement joins TRBV28 to TRBJ2-7; D remains unclear. Germline loops: CDR1 MDHEN, CDR2 SYDVKM. V shed 4 bases and J shed 9 bases, with 19 bases lying between them. CDR3 size: 14 residues. This chain's CDR3 is CASSSFRAFWRQYF. As DNA, the CDR3 is TGTGCCAGCAGTTCCTTCCGGGCCTTCTGGAGGCAGTACTTC.

V gene TRBV6-1 combines with J gene TRBJ2-2, with 10 bases identical to TRBD2. There are 17 residues in the CDR3. Germline V gene data show CDR1 as MNHNS and CDR2 as SASEGT. With 4 bases clipped from V and 0 bases from J, the junction kept 5 bases outside the gene matches. The CDR3: CASSVRLAGSNTGELFF. CDR3 coding DNA: TGTGCCAGCAGTGTACGACTAGCGGGCTCGAACACCGGGGAGCTGTTTTTT.

This clone was seen at least ten times. This chain connects TRBV7-2 to TRBJ2-5, with 8 bases lining up with TRBD1. CDR3 size: 15 residues. V lost 3 bases, J lost 1 base, and 4 bases stayed unmatched. Looked up from germline, CDR1 is SGHTA and CDR2 is FQGNSA. CDR3 sequence (DNA): TGTGCCAGCAGCTTCCAAGGACAGGGCCAAGAGACCCAGTACTTC. Translation gives CASSFQGQGQETQYF.

This rearrangement joins TRBV29-1 to TRBJ2-2; no firm D call. The CDR3 sequence is 14 residues long. V lost 7 bases, J lost 0 bases, and 12 bases lay in between. Germline assignment: CDR1 SQVTM and CDR2 ANQGSEA. CDR3 sequence reads: CSALQSANTGELFF. For the CDR3, the DNA is TGCAGCGCACTTCAAAGTGCGAACACCGGGGAGCTGTTTTTT.

There are a few counts of this clone. The chain links TRBV6-1 to TRBJ2-7; D remains unclear. Germline CDR1 MNHNS, CDR2 SASEGT. The ends were cut back, 4 bases at V and 6 bases at J, with 16 bases in the middle. There are 14 residues in the CDR3. CDR3 nucleotide sequence: TGTGCCAGCAGTGGACAAACCCGATATGGCGAGCAGTACTTC. Translation gives CASSGQTRYGEQYF.

The rearrangement links TRBV20-1 to TRBJ2-1; D may be TRBD1 or TRBD2 (5 bases each). Looked up from germline, CDR1 is DFQATT and CDR2 is SNEGSKA (reference sequence). V was pared by 3 bases and J by 16 bases, with 16 bases between. There are 11 residues in the CDR3. Here the CDR3 reads CSARHRDHHFF. The CDR3 DNA is TGCAGTGCTAGGCACCGGGACCACCACTTCTTC.

In its sample, this clone was seen once. V and J are TRBV18 and TRBJ1-4; tentative D call: TRBD1 (6 bases). Trimming pared 6 bases from V and 6 bases from J, leaving 17 bases between. The CDR3 contains 15 residues. CDR1 is KGHSH, CDR2 LQKENI, per germline. The CDR3 sequence is CASSRTTGLDEKLFF. DNA for the CDR3: TGTGCCAGCTCCCGCACCACAGGGCTAGATGAAAAACTGTTTTTT.

V is TRBV10-3 and J is TRBJ1-5; 8 nucleotides line up with TRBD1. The V segment lost 6 bases and the J segment 0 bases; nucleotides outside the gene matches: 4. In germline, CDR1 is ENHRY, CDR2 SYGVKD. The CDR3 extends over 15 amino acids. Here the CDR3 reads CAIRKTGDSNQPQHF. The CDR3 coding sequence is TGTGCCATCAGGAAGACAGGGGATAGCAATCAGCCCCAGCATTTT.

V is TRBV6-6 and J is TRBJ1-2; perhaps TRBD1 as D (5 bases). The CDR3 contains 15 residues. The V end lost 4 bases, the J end lost 4 bases, and 16 bases lay between the germline ends. CDR1 and CDR2 from the germline V gene are MNHNY and SVGAGI (reference sequence). The DNA for the CDR3 is TGTGCCAGCAGTTCTCCGGGACCCGGCCCCTATGGCTACACCTTC. Protein sequence: CASSSPGPGPYGYTF.

The chain joins TRBV6-8 to TRBJ1-5; D possibly corresponds to TRBD1 (5 bases). V lost 4 bases to trimming and J lost 9 bases, with 22 bases between them. Germline V gene sequence: CDR1 MNHGY, CDR2 SAAAGT. The CDR3 contains 16 residues. CDR3 in DNA: TGTGCCAGCAGTTTGACACCGGGACCCAAGTTGGGGCCCCAGCATTTT. Residues: CASSLTPGPKLGPQHF.

The chain couples TRBV5-4 to TRBJ2-7; 10 bases fit TRBD1. Germline trimming cut 4 bases from V and 2 bases from J; bases unmatched to any gene: 3. The CDR3 totals 14 residues. The germline CDR1 and CDR2 sequences are SGHNT and YYREEE (reference sequence). The CDR3 coding sequence is TGTGCCAGCAGCCCCGGGACAGGGGCCTACGAGCAGTACTTC. Its translation is CASSPGTGAYEQYF.

This clone was observed a handful of times. The CDR3 nucleotides are TGTGCCAGCAGCTCTCGACAGGGGCGGGATGAAAAACTGTTTTTT. Its translation is CASSSRQGRDEKLFF. J is TRBJ1-4 and V is TRBV11-2; TRBD1 matches at 8 bases. V trimming: 4 bases; J trimming: 6 bases; junction bases outside the gene matches: 7. This CDR3 comprises 15 residues. CDR1 SGHAT and CDR2 FQNNGV come from the germline V gene.

The J gene is TRBJ2-3, the V gene TRBV2, with 10 nucleotides matching TRBD2. V gave up 2 bases and J gave up 5 bases; unmatched junction bases: 4. Germline CDR1 is SNHLY and CDR2 is FYNNEI. The CDR3 length is 15 residues. DNA for the CDR3: TGTGCCAGCAGTGAATTGTTAGCGGGAGGAGATACGCAGTATTTT. Translation gives CASSELLAGGDTQYF.

About this clone itself: A read error may produce the germline difference seen at one junction end. This chain connects TRBV5-1 to TRBJ2-7, with D possibly called TRBD1 or TRBD2 (6 bases each). Germline CDR1 and CDR2: SGHRS and YFSETQ. The CDR3 sequence is 14 residues long. CDR3 sequence: CVSSLIGGTYEQYF. In DNA form, the CDR3 reads TGCGTCAGCAGCTTGATAGGGGGGACCTACGAGCAGTACTTC.

The J gene is TRBJ1-4, the V gene TRBV4-3, with D unresolved. Per the germline V gene, CDR1 is LGHNA and CDR2 is YSLEER. Trimming shortened V by 3 bases and J by 0 bases, and 8 bases separated the two germline ends. The CDR3 covers 15 residues. CDR3 residues: CASSHSGATNEKLFF. The CDR3 DNA reads TGCGCCAGCAGCCATTCCGGTGCAACTAATGAAAAACTGTTTTTT.

V is TRBV11-2 and J is TRBJ2-7, with D maybe TRBD1 (5 bases). There are 16 residues in the CDR3. Trimming stripped 0 bases from V and 1 base from J, with 13 bases between. Germline values: CDR1 SGHAT, CDR2 FQNNGV. The CDR3 DNA reads TGTGCCAGCAGCTTAGATAGGGGCAGGGCATCCTACGAGCAGTACTTC. As protein: CASSLDRGRASYEQYF. Combining the CDR3 with reference TRBV11-2 and TRBJ2-7 gives the whole variable domain EAGVAQSPRYKIIEKRQSVAFWCNPISGHATLYWYQQILGQGPKLLIQFQNNGVVDDSQLPKDRFSAERLKGVDSTLKIQPAKLEDSAVYLCASSLDRGRASYEQYFGPGTRLTVT.